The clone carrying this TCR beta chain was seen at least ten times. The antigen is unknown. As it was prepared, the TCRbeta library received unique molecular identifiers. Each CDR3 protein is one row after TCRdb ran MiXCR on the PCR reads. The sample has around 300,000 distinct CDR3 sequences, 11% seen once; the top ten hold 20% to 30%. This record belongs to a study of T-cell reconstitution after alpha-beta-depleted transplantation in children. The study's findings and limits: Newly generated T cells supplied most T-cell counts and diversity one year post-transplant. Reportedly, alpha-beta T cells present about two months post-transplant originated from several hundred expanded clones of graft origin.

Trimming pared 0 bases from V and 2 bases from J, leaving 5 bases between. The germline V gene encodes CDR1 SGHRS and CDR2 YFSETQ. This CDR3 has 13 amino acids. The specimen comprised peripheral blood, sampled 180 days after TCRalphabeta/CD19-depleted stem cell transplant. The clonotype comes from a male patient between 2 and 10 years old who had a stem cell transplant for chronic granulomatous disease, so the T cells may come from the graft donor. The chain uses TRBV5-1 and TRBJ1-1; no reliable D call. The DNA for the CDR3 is TGCGCCAGCAGCTTGGGCATTAACACTGAAGCTTTCTTT. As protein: CASSLGINTEAFF.